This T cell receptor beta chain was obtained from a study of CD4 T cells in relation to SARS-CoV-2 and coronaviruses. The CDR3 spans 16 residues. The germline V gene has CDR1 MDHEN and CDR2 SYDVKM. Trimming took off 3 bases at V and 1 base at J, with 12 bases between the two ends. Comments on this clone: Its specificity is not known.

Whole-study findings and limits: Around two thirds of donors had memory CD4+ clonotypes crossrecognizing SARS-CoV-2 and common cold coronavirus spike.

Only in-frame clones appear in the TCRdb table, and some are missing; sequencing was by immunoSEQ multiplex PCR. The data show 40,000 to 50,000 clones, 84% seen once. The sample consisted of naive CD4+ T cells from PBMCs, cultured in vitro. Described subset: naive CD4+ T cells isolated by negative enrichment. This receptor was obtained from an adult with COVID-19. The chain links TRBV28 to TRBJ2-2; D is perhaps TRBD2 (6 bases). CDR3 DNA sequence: TGTGCCAGCAGTTTTGGAGGGGTAGGGAACACCGGGGAGCTGTTTTTT. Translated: CASSFGGVGNTGELFF.